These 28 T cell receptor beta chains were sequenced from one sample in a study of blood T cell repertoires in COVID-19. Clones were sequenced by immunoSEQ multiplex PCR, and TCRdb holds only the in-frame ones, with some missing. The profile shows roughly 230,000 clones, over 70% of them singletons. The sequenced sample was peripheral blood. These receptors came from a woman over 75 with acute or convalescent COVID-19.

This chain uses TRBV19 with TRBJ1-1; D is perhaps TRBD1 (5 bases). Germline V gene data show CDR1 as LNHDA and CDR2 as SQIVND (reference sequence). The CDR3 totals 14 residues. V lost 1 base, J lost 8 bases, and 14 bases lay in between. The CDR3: CASSIGGQGAEAFF. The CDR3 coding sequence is TGTGCCAGTAGTATAGGGGGCCAGGGCGCCGAAGCTTTCTTT.

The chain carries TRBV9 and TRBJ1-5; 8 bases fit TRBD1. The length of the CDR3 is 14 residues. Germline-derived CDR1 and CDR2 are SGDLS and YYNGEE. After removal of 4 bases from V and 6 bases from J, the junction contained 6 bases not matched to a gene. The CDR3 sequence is CASSPWTGRQPQHF. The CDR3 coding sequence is TGTGCCAGCAGCCCATGGACAGGGCGTCAGCCCCAGCATTTT.

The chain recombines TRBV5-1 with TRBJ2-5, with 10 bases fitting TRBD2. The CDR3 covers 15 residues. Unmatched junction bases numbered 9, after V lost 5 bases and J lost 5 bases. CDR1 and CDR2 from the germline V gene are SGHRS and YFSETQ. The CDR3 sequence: CASRNGLAGEETQYF. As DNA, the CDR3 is TGCGCCAGCAGGAACGGGCTAGCGGGAGAGGAGACCCAGTACTTC.

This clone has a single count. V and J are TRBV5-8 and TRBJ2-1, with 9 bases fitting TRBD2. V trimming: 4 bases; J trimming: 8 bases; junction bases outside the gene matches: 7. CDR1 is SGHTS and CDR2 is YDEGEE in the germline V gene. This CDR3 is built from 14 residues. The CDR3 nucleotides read TGTGCCAGCAGCAAGGGACTAGCTGTTGATGAGCAGTTCTTC. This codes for CASSKGLAVDEQFF.

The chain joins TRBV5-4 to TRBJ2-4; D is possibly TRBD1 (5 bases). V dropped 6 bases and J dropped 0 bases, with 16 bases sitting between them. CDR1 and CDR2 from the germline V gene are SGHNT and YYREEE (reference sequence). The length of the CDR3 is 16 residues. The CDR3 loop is CASTNQGALAKNIQYF. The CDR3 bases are TGTGCCAGCACAAACCAAGGGGCGTTAGCCAAAAACATTCAGTACTTC.

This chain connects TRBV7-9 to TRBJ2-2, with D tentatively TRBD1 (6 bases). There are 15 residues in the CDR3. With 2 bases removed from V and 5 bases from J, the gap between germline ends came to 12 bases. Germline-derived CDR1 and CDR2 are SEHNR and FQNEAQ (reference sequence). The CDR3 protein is CASSLQGPETGELFF. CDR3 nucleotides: TGTGCCAGCAGCTTACAGGGGCCTGAGACCGGGGAGCTGTTTTTT.

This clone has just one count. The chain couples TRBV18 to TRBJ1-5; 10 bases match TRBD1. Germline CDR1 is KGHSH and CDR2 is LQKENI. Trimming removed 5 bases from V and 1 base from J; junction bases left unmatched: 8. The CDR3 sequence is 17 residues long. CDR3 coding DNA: TGTGCCAGCTCAGCATATACGGGACAGGGGAGCAATCAGCCCCAGCATTTT. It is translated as CASSAYTGQGSNQPQHF.

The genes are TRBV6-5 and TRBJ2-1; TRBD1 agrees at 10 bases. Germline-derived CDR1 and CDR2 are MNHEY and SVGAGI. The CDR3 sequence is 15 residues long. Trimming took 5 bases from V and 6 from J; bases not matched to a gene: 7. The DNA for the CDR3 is TGTGCCAGCAGTATCCAGGGACAGGGGTTCAATGAGCAGTTCTTC. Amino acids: CASSIQGQGFNEQFF.

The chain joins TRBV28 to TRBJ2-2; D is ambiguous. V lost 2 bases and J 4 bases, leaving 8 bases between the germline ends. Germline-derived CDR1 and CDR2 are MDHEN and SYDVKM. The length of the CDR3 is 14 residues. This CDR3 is CASSLVGFTGELFF. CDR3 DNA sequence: TGTGCCAGCAGTTTAGTGGGCTTCACCGGGGAGCTGTTTTTT.

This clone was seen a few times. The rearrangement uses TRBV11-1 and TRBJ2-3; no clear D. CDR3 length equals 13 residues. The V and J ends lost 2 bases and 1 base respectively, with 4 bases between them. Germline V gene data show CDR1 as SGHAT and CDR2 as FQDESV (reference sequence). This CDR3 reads CASSLPGTDTQYF. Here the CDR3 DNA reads TGTGCCAGCAGCTTACCGGGCACAGATACGCAGTATTTT.

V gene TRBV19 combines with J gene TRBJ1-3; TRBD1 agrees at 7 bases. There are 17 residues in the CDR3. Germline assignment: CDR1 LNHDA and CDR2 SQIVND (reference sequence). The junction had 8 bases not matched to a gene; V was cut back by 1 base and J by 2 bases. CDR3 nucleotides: TGTGCCAGTAGTATAGTTACGACAGGGAACGCTGGAAACACCATATATTTT. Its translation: CASSIVTTGNAGNTIYF.

The CDR3 reads CASSPSGDRRNEKLFF. The DNA of the CDR3 is TGTGCCAGCTCACCTTCAGGGGACAGGCGAAATGAAAAACTGTTTTTT. The chain joins TRBV18 to TRBJ1-4; TRBD1 aligns across 8 bases. V was pared by 3 bases and J by 5 bases, with 8 bases of the junction left unmatched. CDR1 and CDR2 (germline): KGHSH, LQKENI. The CDR3 covers 16 residues.

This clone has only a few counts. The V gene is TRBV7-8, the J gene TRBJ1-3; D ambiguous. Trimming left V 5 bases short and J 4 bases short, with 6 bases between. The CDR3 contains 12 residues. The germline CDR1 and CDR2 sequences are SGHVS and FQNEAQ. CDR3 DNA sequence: TGTGCCAGCAGCCCACAGGGAAACACCATATATTTT. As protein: CASSPQGNTIYF.

CDR3 sequence: CASSEMGTATYEQYF. The CDR3 DNA reads TGTGCCAGCAGTGAGATGGGGACAGCCACATACGAGCAGTACTTC. This chain uses TRBV6-1 with TRBJ2-7; TRBD1 matches 7 bases. This CDR3 is 15 amino acids long. Germline-derived CDR1 and CDR2 are MNHNS and SASEGT. With 3 bases clipped from V and 4 bases from J, the junction kept 9 bases outside the gene matches.

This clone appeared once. CDR3 DNA: TGTGCCAGCAGCCAAGAAGGGACAGGGGCCTACGAGCAGTACTTC. Translated, it gives CASSQEGTGAYEQYF. The V gene is TRBV4-2, the J gene TRBJ2-7; TRBD1 aligns across 10 bases. This CDR3 spans 15 amino acids. V was clipped by 0 bases and J by 2 bases; unmatched bases: 1. Germline V gene sequence: CDR1 LGHNA, CDR2 YNFKEQ.

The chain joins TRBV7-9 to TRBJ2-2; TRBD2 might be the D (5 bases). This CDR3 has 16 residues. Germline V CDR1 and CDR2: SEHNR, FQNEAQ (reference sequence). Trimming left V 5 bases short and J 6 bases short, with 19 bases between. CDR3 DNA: TGTGCCAGCAGCCGGGGTGGGGATGAAAGGTCCGGGGAGCTGTTTTTT. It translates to CASSRGGDERSGELFF.

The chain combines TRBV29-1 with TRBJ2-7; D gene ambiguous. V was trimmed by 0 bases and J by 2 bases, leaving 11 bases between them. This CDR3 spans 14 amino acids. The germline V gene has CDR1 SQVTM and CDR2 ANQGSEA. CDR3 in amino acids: CSVEDRTSTYEQYF. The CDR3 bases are TGCAGCGTTGAAGATCGTACCAGTACCTACGAGCAGTACTTC.

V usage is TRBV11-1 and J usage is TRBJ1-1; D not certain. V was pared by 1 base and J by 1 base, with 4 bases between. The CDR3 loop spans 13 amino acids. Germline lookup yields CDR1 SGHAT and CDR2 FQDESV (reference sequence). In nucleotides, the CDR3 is TGTGCCAGCAGCTTAGGGGCGAACACTGAAGCTTTCTTT. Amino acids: CASSLGANTEAFF.

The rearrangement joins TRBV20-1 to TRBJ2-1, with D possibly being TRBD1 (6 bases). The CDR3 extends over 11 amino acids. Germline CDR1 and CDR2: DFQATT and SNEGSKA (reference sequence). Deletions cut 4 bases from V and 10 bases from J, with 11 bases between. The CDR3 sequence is CSATDRPEQFF. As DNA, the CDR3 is TGCAGTGCTACCGACAGGCCGGAGCAGTTCTTC.

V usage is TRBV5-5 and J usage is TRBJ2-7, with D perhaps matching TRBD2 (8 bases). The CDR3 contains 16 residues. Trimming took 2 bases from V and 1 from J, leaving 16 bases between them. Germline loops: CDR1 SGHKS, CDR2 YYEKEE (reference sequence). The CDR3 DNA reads TGTGCCAGCAGCTTTACGGTAGCGGGACAGTCCTACGAGCAGTACTTC. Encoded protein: CASSFTVAGQSYEQYF.

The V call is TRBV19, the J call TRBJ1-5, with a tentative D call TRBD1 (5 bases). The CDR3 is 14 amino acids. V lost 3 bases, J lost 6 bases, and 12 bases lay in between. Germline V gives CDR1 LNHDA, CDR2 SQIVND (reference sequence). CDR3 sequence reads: CASSISRVGQPQHF. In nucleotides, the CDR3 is TGTGCCAGTAGTATCAGCAGGGTAGGTCAGCCCCAGCATTTT.

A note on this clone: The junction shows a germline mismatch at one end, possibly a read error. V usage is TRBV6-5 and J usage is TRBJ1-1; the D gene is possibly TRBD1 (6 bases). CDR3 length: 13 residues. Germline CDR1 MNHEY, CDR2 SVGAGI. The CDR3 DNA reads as TGTGCCAGCAGGGTCAGGGGTTTGGACAGCATAGATTTT. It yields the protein CASRVRGLDSIDF.

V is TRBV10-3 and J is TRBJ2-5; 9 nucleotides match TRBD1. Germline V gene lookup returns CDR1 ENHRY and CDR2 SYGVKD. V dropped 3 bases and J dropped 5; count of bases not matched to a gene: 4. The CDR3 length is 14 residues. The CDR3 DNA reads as TGTGCCATCAGTGAACACAGGGGGCGGGAGACCCAGTACTTC. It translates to CAISEHRGRETQYF.

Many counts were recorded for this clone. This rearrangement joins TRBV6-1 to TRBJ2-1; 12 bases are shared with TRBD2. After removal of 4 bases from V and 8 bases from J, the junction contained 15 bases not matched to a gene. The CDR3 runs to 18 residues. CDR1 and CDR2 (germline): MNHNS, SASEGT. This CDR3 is CASSGAFWTSGDSHEQFF. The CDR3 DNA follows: TGTGCCAGCAGTGGGGCATTCTGGACTAGCGGGGATTCACATGAGCAGTTCTTC.

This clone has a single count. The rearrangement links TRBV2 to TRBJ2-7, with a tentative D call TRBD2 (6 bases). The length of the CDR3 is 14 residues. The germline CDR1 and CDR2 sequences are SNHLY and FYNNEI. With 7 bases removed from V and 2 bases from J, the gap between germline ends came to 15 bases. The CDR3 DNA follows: TGTGCCAGCAAGAGGGGACTTCCTACCTACGAGCAGTACTTC. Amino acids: CASKRGLPTYEQYF.

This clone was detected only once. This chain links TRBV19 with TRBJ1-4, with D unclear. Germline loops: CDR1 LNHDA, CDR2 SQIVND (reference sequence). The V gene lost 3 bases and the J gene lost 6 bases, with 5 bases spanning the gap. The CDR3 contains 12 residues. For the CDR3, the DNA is TGTGCCAGTAGTATTTCAGATGAAAAACTGTTTTTT. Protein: CASSISDEKLFF.

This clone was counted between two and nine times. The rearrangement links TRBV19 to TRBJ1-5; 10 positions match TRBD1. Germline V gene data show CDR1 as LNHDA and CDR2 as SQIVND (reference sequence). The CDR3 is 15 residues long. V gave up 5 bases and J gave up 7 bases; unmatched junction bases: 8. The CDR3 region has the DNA TGTGCCAGTAGTCGCGGACAGGGGGTCGGGCAGCCCCAGCATTTT. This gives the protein CASSRGQGVGQPQHF.

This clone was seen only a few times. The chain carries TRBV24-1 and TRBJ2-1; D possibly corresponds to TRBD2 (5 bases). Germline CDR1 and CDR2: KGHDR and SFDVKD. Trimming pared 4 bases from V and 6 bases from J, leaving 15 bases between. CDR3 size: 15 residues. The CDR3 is CATSDASRNLNEQFF. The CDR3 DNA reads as TGTGCCACCAGTGACGCTAGCAGAAACCTCAATGAGCAGTTCTTC.